A single sample gave rise to the 22 T cell receptor beta chains below, sequenced in a study of blood T cell repertoires in COVID-19. Libraries were prepared by immunoSEQ multiplex PCR; TCRdb keeps only in-frame clonotypes and omits some of them. The table includes over 400,000 clones, 85% to 90% detected once. Material for sequencing was peripheral blood. All receptors come from a woman aged 45-65 years with COVID-19, enrolled during active disease.

The V gene is TRBV30, the J gene TRBJ1-2, with a weak D call TRBD1 (6 bases). The CDR3 totals 13 residues. Germline lookup yields CDR1 GTSNPN and CDR2 SVGIG (reference sequence). With 0 bases removed from V and 8 bases from J, the gap between germline ends came to 13 bases. The CDR3 DNA is TGTGCCTGGAGTGTACACAGGGACGGCGGCTACACCTTC. Protein sequence: CAWSVHRDGGYTF.

This rearrangement joins TRBV30 to TRBJ1-3, with D possibly TRBD1 on 5 matching bases. Trimming removed 0 bases from V and 2 bases from J, with 11 bases in between. Per the germline V gene, CDR1 is GTSNPN and CDR2 is SVGIG (reference sequence). The length of the CDR3 is 15 residues. The CDR3 here is CAWSVGSGTGNTIYF. DNA for the CDR3: TGTGCCTGGAGTGTTGGGTCAGGGACTGGAAACACCATATATTTT.

About this clone: Different DNA sequences within this sample yield the same CDR3. The chain recombines TRBV3-1 (or the pseudogene TRBV3-2) with TRBJ2-2; D gene uncertain. Trimming stripped 0 bases from V and 3 bases from J, with 5 bases between. The CDR3 covers 14 residues. Germline-derived CDR1 and CDR2 are LGHDT and YNNKEL (reference sequence). The CDR3 nucleotides are TGTGCCAGCAGCCAAGACGGGTACACCGGGGAGCTGTTTTTT. It specifies CASSQDGYTGELFF.

This clone was seen a handful of times. The chain is built from TRBV19 and TRBJ1-6; D is ambiguous. CDR1 and CDR2 (germline): LNHDA, SQIVND (reference sequence). CDR3 size: 12 residues. V lost 8 bases and J 7 bases, leaving 9 bases between the germline ends. This CDR3 is CASSLLNSPLHF. Here the CDR3 DNA reads TGTGCCAGTTCCCTTCTCAATTCACCCCTCCACTTT.

V gene TRBV5-6 combines with J gene TRBJ2-2, with 9 positions matching TRBD2. Losses at the gene ends were 3 bases for V and 3 bases for J; bases not matched to a gene: 6. The CDR3 sequence is 16 residues long. Germline loops: CDR1 SGHDT, CDR2 YYEEEE. The CDR3 loop is CASSSRSGRYTGELFF. The CDR3 bases are TGTGCCAGCAGCTCTCGGAGCGGGAGGTACACCGGGGAGCTGTTTTTT.

This clone was observed a single time. DNA for the CDR3: TGTGCCACCAGTGACTACAGGGGGCAGGGTAACAATGAGCAGTTCTTC. Protein sequence: CATSDYRGQGNNEQFF. The chain combines TRBV24-1 with TRBJ2-1; 9 bases align to TRBD1. The CDR3 sequence is 16 residues long. With 4 bases clipped from V and 5 bases from J, the junction kept 8 bases outside the gene matches. The V gene's germline CDR1 is KGHDR and CDR2 SFDVKD.

The chain combines TRBV5-8 with TRBJ1-4; 7 bases are shared with TRBD1. CDR3 size: 15 residues. CDR1 is SGHTS, CDR2 YDEGEE, per germline. J lost 4 bases, V lost 4 bases, and 7 bases had no gene match. The CDR3 DNA reads as TGTGCCAGCAGCAAGGAGGGACAGAATAATGAAAAACTGTTTTTT. Residues: CASSKEGQNNEKLFF.

The chain has TRBV7-9 and TRBJ2-7, with 10 bases that match TRBD1. Germline CDR1 is SEHNR and CDR2 is FQNEAQ (reference sequence). The trim removed 8 bases at V and 1 base at J, leaving 11 bases unmatched. This CDR3 has 16 residues. The CDR3, as DNA: TGTGCCAGCCTAAGACTTCGGACAGGGGGTTCCTACGAGCAGTACTTC. Protein: CASLRLRTGGSYEQYF.

The chain links TRBV20-1 to TRBJ1-2; D gene ambiguous. CDR1 is DFQATT, CDR2 SNEGSKA, per germline (reference sequence). There are 12 residues in the CDR3. Trimming left V 3 bases short and J 4 bases short, with 9 bases between. The CDR3 is CSASSVSYGYTF. CDR3 sequence (DNA): TGCAGTGCTAGTTCTGTGTCCTATGGCTACACCTTC.

The V gene is TRBV5-1, the J gene TRBJ2-6; unclear D gene. V was cut by 0 bases and J by 4 bases, with 8 bases left in between. Germline V lookup: CDR1 SGHRS, CDR2 YFSETQ. The CDR3 consists of 15 residues. The CDR3 sequence: CASSLVEVGANVLTF. CDR3 coding DNA: TGCGCCAGCAGCTTGGTAGAGGTCGGGGCCAACGTCCTGACTTTC.

This clone was detected only once. The gene calls are TRBV19 and TRBJ1-1; D is possibly TRBD1 (6 bases). CDR1 and CDR2 from the germline V gene are LNHDA and SQIVND (reference sequence). V dropped 5 bases and J dropped 8 bases, with 9 bases sitting between them. The CDR3 is 11 amino acids. The CDR3 DNA sequence: TGTGCCAGTAGTTTCACAGGGGAAGCTTTCTTT. Translation: CASSFTGEAFF.

This sequence joins TRBV5-6 and TRBJ2-7; 7 nucleotides agree with TRBD2. Germline V gene lookup returns CDR1 SGHDT and CDR2 YYEEEE. V gave up 7 bases and J gave up 2 bases; unmatched junction bases: 6. This CDR3 comprises 13 residues. CDR3 sequence reads: CASRSGRAYEQYF. For the CDR3, the DNA is TGTGCCAGCCGTTCAGGGAGGGCCTACGAGCAGTACTTC.

The chain joins TRBV19 to TRBJ2-2; D ambiguous. This CDR3 has 13 amino acids. Trimming took off 7 bases at V and 5 bases at J, with 11 bases between the two ends. The V gene's germline CDR1 is LNHDA and CDR2 SQIVND (reference sequence). This CDR3 reads CASTSTRTGELFF. DNA for the CDR3: TGTGCCAGTACCTCGACAAGAACCGGGGAGCTGTTTTTT.

This chain joins TRBV6-5 and TRBJ1-1, with D possibly being TRBD1 (6 bases). The V and J ends lost 5 bases and 6 bases respectively, with 16 bases between them. The CDR3 covers 14 residues. Germline lookup yields CDR1 MNHEY and CDR2 SVGAGI. The CDR3 DNA is TGTGCCAGCAGTCCGCAGGGGCTGTGGGCTGAAGCTTTCTTT. Its translation: CASSPQGLWAEAFF.

The chain couples TRBV19 to TRBJ1-1; 8 bases match TRBD1. Trimming cost V 5 bases and J 1 base; bases outside gene matches: 9. CDR1 is LNHDA and CDR2 is SQIVND in the germline V gene (reference sequence). The CDR3 loop spans 16 amino acids. The CDR3 sequence: CASSLRPGQGNTEAFF. The CDR3 coding sequence is TGTGCCAGTAGTCTCCGGCCCGGACAGGGGAACACTGAAGCTTTCTTT. Supplemented by reference TRBV19 and TRBJ1-1, the full variable domain reads DGGITQSPKYLFRKEGQNVTLSCEQNLNHDAMYWYRQDPGQGLRLIYYSQIVNDFQKGDIAEGYSVSREKKESFPLTVTSAQKNPTAFYLCASSLRPGQGNTEAFFGQGTRLTVV.

This clone appeared a single time. CDR3 nucleotides: TGTGCCAGCAGCGACTCCCCGACAGGTTCCACCTACGAGCAGTACTTC. Protein: CASSDSPTGSTYEQYF. The chain has TRBV11-1 and TRBJ2-7, with D perhaps TRBD1 (6 bases). Per the germline V gene, CDR1 is SGHAT and CDR2 is FQDESV (reference sequence). Trimming removed 5 bases at V and 2 bases at J, with 19 bases between. This CDR3 comprises 16 residues. Variable domain in full (rest from reference TRBV11-1 and TRBJ2-7): EAEVAQSPRYKITEKSQAVAFWCDPISGHATLYWYRQILGQGPELLVQFQDESVVDDSQLPKDRFSAERLKGVDSTLKIQPAELGDSAMYLCASSDSPTGSTYEQYFGPGTRLTVT.

Note on this clone: The germline gene is not matched at one end of the junction; a read error may be the cause. This rearrangement joins TRBV7-9 to TRBJ2-7; TRBD1 matches at 7 bases. The CDR3 length is 12 residues. Germline-derived CDR1 and CDR2 are SEHNR and FQNEAQ (reference sequence). The CDR3 bases are TGTGCCAGCAGCTTGGGACAGACTTTTCCGACTTTC. This sequence encodes CASSLGQTFPTF.

J is TRBJ2-3 and V is TRBV19; the match to TRBD1 covers 10 bases. The germline V gene has CDR1 LNHDA and CDR2 SQIVND (reference sequence). CDR3 length equals 16 residues. Unmatched junction bases numbered 4, after V lost 3 bases and J lost 1 base. CDR3 residues: CASSITGTGGTDTQYF. The CDR3, as DNA: TGTGCCAGTAGTATCACCGGGACAGGGGGCACAGATACGCAGTATTTT.

The V gene is TRBV3-1 (or the pseudogene TRBV3-2), the J gene TRBJ1-6; D is unclear. The CDR3 has 15 amino acids. Per germline, CDR1 LGHDT and CDR2 YNNKEL (reference sequence). V was shortened by 0 bases and J by 12 bases, with 15 bases between the two germline ends. CDR3 region: CASSQDLGARGPLHF. As DNA, the CDR3 is TGTGCCAGCAGCCAAGATCTGGGAGCTCGGGGACCCCTCCACTTT.

J is TRBJ1-1 and V is TRBV6-5, with no clear D. Germline values: CDR1 MNHEY, CDR2 SVGAGI. This CDR3 has 12 amino acids. Trimming pared 8 bases from V and 4 bases from J, leaving 11 bases between. The DNA of the CDR3 is TGTGCCAGCTTTTCTCGGAGCACTGAAGCTTTCTTT. Translated, it gives CASFSRSTEAFF.

This clone showed up just a few times. The chain links TRBV10-2 to TRBJ1-2; perhaps TRBD1 as D (6 bases). V was cut by 6 bases and J by 6 bases, with 14 bases left in between. Germline V gives CDR1 WSHSY, CDR2 SAAADI. The CDR3 consists of 13 residues. The CDR3 loop is CASRLAGANGYTF. The CDR3 coding sequence is TGCGCCAGCAGATTAGCGGGGGCAAATGGCTACACCTTC.

The rearrangement links TRBV24-1 to TRBJ1-5, with TRBD1 matching over 9 bases. This CDR3 is 15 amino acids long. Germline CDR1 KGHDR, CDR2 SFDVKD. The junction had 6 bases not matched to a gene; V was cut back by 8 bases and J by 2 bases. In DNA, the CDR3 is TGTGCCACCACCTCGGGACAGGGAGGCAATCAGCCCCAGCATTTT. Its protein is CATTSGQGGNQPQHF.